This T cell receptor (beta chain) was captured by sequencing in a study of CD4 T cells in relation to SARS-CoV-2 and coronaviruses. With respect to this clone: Its antigen is still unknown.

The method was immunoSEQ multiplex PCR; TCRdb's version includes in-frame clones alone and lacks a portion of them. The sample lists some 43,000 clones, over 75% occurring once. The germline V gene has CDR1 SGHDN and CDR2 FVKESK. Trimming took off 5 bases at V and 3 bases at J, with 14 bases between the two ends. This CDR3 spans 14 amino acids. This clonotype was obtained from an adult with COVID-19. What was sequenced was naive CD4+ T cells from PBMCs, cultured in vitro. Described subset: naive CD4+ T cells isolated by negative enrichment. The chain uses TRBV14 and TRBJ2-7; a possible D gene is TRBD1 (6 bases). CDR3 coding DNA: TGTGCCAGCAGCTCCCACAGGGTCATCTACGAGCAGTACTTC. Protein product: CASSSHRVIYEQYF.